One and the same sample provided the 2 T cell receptor beta chains below, sequenced in a study of cytomegalovirus exposure and HLA in healthy donors. The assay was immunoSEQ multiplex PCR, and TCRdb's table has in-frame clones only and misses some. The sample records 250,000 to 350,000 clones, about nine tenths being singletons. Sequencing was done on a sample of PBMCs. These receptors were obtained from a woman aged 18-29 years in good health and CMV-seronegative.

J is TRBJ1-2 and V is TRBV5-4; 10 positions match TRBD1. Germline V CDR1 and CDR2: SGHNT, YYREEE (reference sequence). Trimming removed 3 bases from V and 1 base from J; junction bases left unmatched: 3. The CDR3 has 15 residues. In DNA form, the CDR3 reads TGTGCCAGCAGCTCCGGGACAGGGGTTAACTATGGCTACACCTTC. Its protein is CASSSGTGVNYGYTF.

The chain uses TRBV28 and TRBJ1-4; TRBD1 matches 7 bases. CDR1 and CDR2 from the germline V gene are MDHEN and SYDVKM. This CDR3 comprises 13 residues. J gave up 3 bases and V 6 bases, and 1 base lay outside the gene matches. CDR3 protein: CASRGQSNEKLFF. In nucleotides, the CDR3 is TGTGCCAGCAGGGGACAGTCTAATGAAAAACTGTTTTTT.